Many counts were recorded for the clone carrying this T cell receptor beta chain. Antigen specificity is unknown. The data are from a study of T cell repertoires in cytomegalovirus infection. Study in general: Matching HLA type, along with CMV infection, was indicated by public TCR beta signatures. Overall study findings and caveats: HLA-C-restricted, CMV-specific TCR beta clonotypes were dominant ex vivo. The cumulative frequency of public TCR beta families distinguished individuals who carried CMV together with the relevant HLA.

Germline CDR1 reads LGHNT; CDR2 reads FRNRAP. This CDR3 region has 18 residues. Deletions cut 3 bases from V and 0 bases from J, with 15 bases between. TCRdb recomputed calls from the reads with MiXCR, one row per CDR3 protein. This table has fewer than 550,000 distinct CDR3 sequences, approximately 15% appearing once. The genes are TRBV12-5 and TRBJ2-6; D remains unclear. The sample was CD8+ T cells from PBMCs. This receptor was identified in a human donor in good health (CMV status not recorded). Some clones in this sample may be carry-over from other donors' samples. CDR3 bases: TGTGCTAGTGGTTTTATCGGATCGGGCCACTCTGGGGCCAACGTCCTGACTTTC. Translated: CASGFIGSGHSGANVLTF.